Listed here is a single TCR beta chain. Different DNA sequences within this sample yield the same CDR3. These data are taken from a study of blood T cell repertoires in COVID-19. About the research overall: Donors in the United States, Italy and Spain gave samples during acute or convalescent COVID-19. PBMCs, B-cell-depleted T cells, or T cells provided the cDNA or gDNA that made up the material.

This CDR3 spans 13 amino acids. Germline CDR1 and CDR2: MGHDK and SYGVNS. The V gene lost 5 bases and the J gene lost 3 bases, with 10 bases spanning the gap. Original handling: For nucleated cells, counts were estimated from reference gene primer amplification. Measured with immunoSEQ multiplex PCR; TCRdb has only the in-frame clones, and not every one. That table supplies the V and J calls and clone size; D and trimming were determined from the DNA. The table lists roughly 200,000 clones, 89% of them singletons. Source material: peripheral blood. This receptor was identified in a man in his forties or fifties with acute or convalescent COVID-19. The chain recombines TRBV25-1 with TRBJ1-1, with a tentative D call TRBD1 (6 bases). The CDR3, as DNA: TGTGCCAGCAGTAGGGGGGGGTACACTGAAGCTTTCTTT. It codes for CASSRGGYTEAFF.